This T cell receptor (beta chain) is from a study of T-cell memory formation after mild COVID-19. Per germline, CDR1 MGHRA and CDR2 YSYEKL. The CDR3 is 14 amino acids. J lost 4 bases, V lost 4 bases, and 2 bases had no gene match. The study, taken as a whole, reports: Prior to infection, memory already included some responding clones, suggesting cross-reactive memory joined. The authors did not confirm SARS-CoV-2 specificity of second-wave clones peaking day 37.

On this clonotype: The antigen remains undetermined.

A 5'RACE reaction primed in the constant segment made cDNA libraries of TCR alpha and TCR beta, and these carried sample barcodes and UMIs. TCRdb re-analysed the 5' RACE reads in MiXCR, keeping a single row per CDR3 protein. Found here are tens of thousands of distinct CDR3 sequences, 7% to 8% of them singletons; the top ten hold just under 30%. Sample: PBMCs or a T cell subset sorted from them (not recorded which). The chain recombines TRBV4-1 with TRBJ2-2; 8 bases agree with TRBD1. This TCR was sampled from a man aged 18 to 35 who had mild COVID-19 (a few samples of this study predate the infection). Cell type and time point are not known. Written as DNA, the CDR3 is TGCGCCAGCAGCCGGACAGGGTTCACCGGGGAGCTGTTTTTT. Translated: CASSRTGFTGELFF.